The 18 T cell receptor beta chains below come from one sample, sequenced in a study of memory CD4+ T cells and cytomegalovirus serostatus. Some clones are missing from TCRdb's copy, which holds only in-frame ones; the method was immunoSEQ multiplex PCR. Here the sample spans approximately 30,000 clones, roughly 80% being singletons. Single viable CD3+CD4+CD8-CD45RO+ cells were sorted as the memory CD4+ T cells. The sequenced sample consisted of memory CD4+ T cells from blood. The receptors shown here come from an adult in good health and CMV-seronegative. Some clones in this sample may be carry-over from other donors' samples.

The V call is TRBV4-1, the J call TRBJ2-2; 8 bases fit TRBD1. J was trimmed by 4 bases and V by 2 bases; bases with no gene match: 3. CDR3 size: 15 residues. CDR1 and CDR2 from the germline V gene are MGHRA and YSYEKL. CDR3: CASSQTGQATGELFF. The DNA of the CDR3 is TGCGCCAGCAGCCAAACGGGACAGGCCACCGGGGAGCTGTTTTTT.

The chain couples TRBV2 to TRBJ1-1; D gene ambiguous. With 2 bases removed from V and 0 bases from J, the gap between germline ends came to 10 bases. The CDR3 loop spans 15 amino acids. Per germline, CDR1 SNHLY and CDR2 FYNNEI. CDR3 bases: TGTGCCAGCAGTGAACGTCCAATCATGAACACTGAAGCTTTCTTT. It yields the protein CASSERPIMNTEAFF.

This clone was seen more than once but under ten times. One end of the junction is discordant with germline, which a read error may explain. The J gene is TRBJ2-5, the V gene TRBV28; 8 bases are shared with TRBD2. The germline CDR1 and CDR2 sequences are MDHEN and SYDVKM. CDR3 length equals 15 residues. The CDR3 region has the DNA TGTGCCAGCAGTTCCGGGGGGGGCCCACAAGGGACCCAGTACTTC. Its translation is CASSSGGGPQGTQYF. Variable domain in full (rest from reference TRBV28 and TRBJ2-5): DVKVTQSSRYLVKRTGEKVFLECVQDMDHENMFWYRQDPGLGLRLIYFSYDVKMKEKGDIPEGYSVSREKKERFSLILESASTNQTSMYLCASSSGGGPQGTQYFGPGTRLLVL.

This chain connects TRBV7-9 to TRBJ1-2; TRBD1 aligns across 10 bases. Germline V gene data show CDR1 as SEHNR and CDR2 as FQNEAQ (reference sequence). V shed 2 bases and J 6 bases; nucleotides not matched to a gene: 3. The CDR3 runs 14 residues. The CDR3 here is CASSLIGTGDGYTF. CDR3 DNA: TGTGCCAGCAGCTTAATTGGGACAGGGGATGGCTACACCTTC.

The CDR3 nucleotides are TGTGCCAGCTCACCAACCCGCGGCCGGGTGCCCCAGCATTTT. The encoded protein is CASSPTRGRVPQHF. The chain is built from TRBV18 and TRBJ1-5, with D uncertain. V was clipped by 2 bases and J by 9 bases, with 14 bases between them. CDR3 length: 14 residues. CDR1 and CDR2 (germline): KGHSH, LQKENI.

The J gene is TRBJ1-3, the V gene TRBV6-1; D remains ambiguous. Germline lookup yields CDR1 MNHNS and CDR2 SASEGT. The germline V and J ends were trimmed by 0 bases and 0 bases, with 12 bases remaining between them. CDR3 length equals 17 residues. The CDR3 DNA reads as TGTGCCAGCAGTGAAGCGCGGCGTACAGCCTCTGGAAACACCATATATTTT. Encoded protein: CASSEARRTASGNTIYF.

This chain joins TRBV6-6 and TRBJ2-5; 8 nucleotides match TRBD2. The CDR3 is made up of 16 amino acids. Trimming removed 6 bases from V and 5 bases from J; junction bases left unmatched: 14. Germline CDR1 MNHNY, CDR2 SVGAGI (reference sequence). CDR3 protein: CASRTRVGGAAETQYF. DNA of the CDR3: TGTGCCAGCAGGACACGAGTCGGGGGGGCTGCTGAGACCCAGTACTTC.

The chain employs TRBV6-5 and TRBJ1-2; D is unclear. Germline V gene data show CDR1 as MNHEY and CDR2 as SVGAGI. The V gene lost 5 bases and the J gene lost 8 bases, with 15 bases spanning the gap. CDR3 length: 13 residues. The CDR3 bases are TGTGCCAGCAGTAGCCGGACGAGGGAAGGCTACACCTTC. It translates to CASSSRTREGYTF.

This clone appeared a single time. The chain carries TRBV18 and TRBJ1-4; D may be TRBD1 (5 bases). Germline loops: CDR1 KGHSH, CDR2 LQKENI. V was clipped by 6 bases and J by 4 bases, with 12 bases between them. The CDR3 extends over 14 amino acids. The DNA for the CDR3 is TGTGCCAGCTCCCCTCCGGGGGTTAATGAAAAACTGTTTTTT. It is translated as CASSPPGVNEKLFF.

V is TRBV5-8 and J is TRBJ1-5, with 10 bases aligning to TRBD1. V shed 4 bases, J shed 1 base, and the junction held 5 bases outside the gene matches. Per the germline V gene, CDR1 is SGHTS and CDR2 is YDEGEE. The CDR3 sequence is 16 residues long. The CDR3 sequence: CASSRGQGLSNQPQHF. The CDR3 DNA sequence: TGTGCCAGCAGCCGGGGACAGGGGCTCAGCAATCAGCCCCAGCATTTT.

The rearrangement joins TRBV30 to TRBJ1-4; D uncertain. The germline gives CDR1 GTSNPN, CDR2 SVGIG (reference sequence). The CDR3 has 15 amino acids. Trimming shortened V by 0 bases and J by 8 bases, and 16 bases separated the two germline ends. The CDR3 region is CAWSVIKGLGEKLFF. The DNA of the CDR3 is TGTGCCTGGAGTGTAATCAAGGGTCTCGGAGAAAAACTGTTTTTT.

The V and J genes are TRBV5-1 and TRBJ1-2; perhaps TRBD1 as D (5 bases). V lost 3 bases, J lost 6 bases, and 18 bases lay in between. Germline loops: CDR1 SGHRS, CDR2 YFSETQ. The CDR3 length is 15 residues. The CDR3 here is CASSYQRRGFDGYTF. CDR3 nucleotides: TGCGCCAGCAGCTACCAACGCCGGGGGTTCGATGGCTACACCTTC.

This clone was counted once. The chain couples TRBV28 to TRBJ1-1; 7 bases fit TRBD1. The length of the CDR3 is 15 residues. With 6 bases clipped from V and 2 bases from J, the junction kept 9 bases outside the gene matches. Germline values: CDR1 MDHEN, CDR2 SYDVKM. The CDR3 region is CASRGGGGPNTEAFF. The CDR3, as DNA: TGTGCCAGCAGGGGGGGAGGGGGCCCTAACACTGAAGCTTTCTTT.

The J gene is TRBJ1-6, the V gene TRBV7-9, with D perhaps matching TRBD1 (5 bases). V was clipped by 7 bases and J by 5 bases, with 15 bases between them. This CDR3 contains 15 residues. The germline V gene has CDR1 SEHNR and CDR2 FQNEAQ (reference sequence). For the CDR3, the DNA is TGTGCCAGCACCACGGAGGGGACTGATAATTCACCCCTCCACTTT. Protein sequence: CASTTEGTDNSPLHF.

This chain joins TRBV28 and TRBJ2-2; 7 bases align to TRBD1. J gave up 5 bases and V 5 bases, and 5 bases lay outside the gene matches. Germline loops: CDR1 MDHEN, CDR2 SYDVKM. The CDR3 contains 14 residues. The CDR3 sequence: CASSPPGGTGELFF. The CDR3 DNA reads as TGTGCCAGCAGTCCTCCAGGGGGAACCGGGGAGCTGTTTTTT.

This clone was seen a handful of times. This chain joins TRBV9 and TRBJ1-6; the D is unclear. Trimming took off 0 bases at V and 8 bases at J, with 9 bases between the two ends. Germline-derived CDR1 and CDR2 are SGDLS and YYNGEE. The CDR3 runs 14 residues. The CDR3 here is CASSVDGRDSPLHF. CDR3 nucleotide sequence: TGTGCCAGCAGCGTAGACGGTAGGGATTCACCCCTCCACTTT. Combining the CDR3 with reference TRBV9 and TRBJ1-6 gives the whole variable domain DSGVTQTPKHLITATGQRVTLRCSPRSGDLSVYWYQQSLDQGLQFLIQYYNGEERAKGNILERFSAQQFPDLHSELNLSSLELGDSALYFCASSVDGRDSPLHFGNGTRLTVT.

The sample holds one count of this clone. One junction end does not reproduce the germline sequence, and a read error may be involved. The chain couples TRBV27 to TRBJ2-7, with D uncertain. This CDR3 comprises 12 residues. Germline-derived CDR1 and CDR2 are MNHEY and SMNVEV (reference sequence). The CDR3 DNA reads as TGTGCCAGCAGTCCGTCCTACCCGGATTTGCACTTC. It codes for CASSPSYPDLHF.

This clone was recorded a few times. The CDR3 DNA is TGCGCCAGCAATGCGGGGTTGAGCACAGATACGCAGTATTTT. This codes for CASNAGLSTDTQYF. J is TRBJ2-3 and V is TRBV5-1, with TRBD2 as a possible D gene (6 bases). V shed 6 bases and J shed 0 bases, with 11 bases lying between them. CDR3 length: 14 residues. Germline-derived CDR1 and CDR2 are SGHRS and YFSETQ. The complete variable domain, with remaining parts taken from reference TRBV5-1 and TRBJ2-3, reads KAGVTQTPRYLIKTRGQQVTLSCSPISGHRSVSWYQQTPGQGLQFLFEYFSETQRNKGNFPGRFSGRQFSNSRSEMNVSTLELGDSALYLCASNAGLSTDTQYFGPGTRLTVL.